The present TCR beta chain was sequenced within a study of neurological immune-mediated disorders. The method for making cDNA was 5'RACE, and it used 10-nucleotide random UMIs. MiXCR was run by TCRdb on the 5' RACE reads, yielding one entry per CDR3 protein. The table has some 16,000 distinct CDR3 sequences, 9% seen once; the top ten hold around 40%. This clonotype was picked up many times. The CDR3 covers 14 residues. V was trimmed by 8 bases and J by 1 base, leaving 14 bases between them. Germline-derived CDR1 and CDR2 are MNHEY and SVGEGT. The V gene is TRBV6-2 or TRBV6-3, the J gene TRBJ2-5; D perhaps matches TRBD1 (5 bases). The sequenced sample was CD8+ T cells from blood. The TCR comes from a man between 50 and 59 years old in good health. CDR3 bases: TGTGCCAGCGGCCTGACAGAGCTCCAAGAGACCCAGTACTTC. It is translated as CASGLTELQETQYF.